Listed here are 8 T cell receptor beta chains from one sample, sequenced in a study of blood T cell repertoires in COVID-19. Sequencing used immunoSEQ multiplex PCR; TCRdb keeps in-frame clones, though not all of them. Of about 97,000 clones listed, around 84% are singletons. Sequencing was performed on peripheral blood. All receptors derive from a man aged 50-60 years with active or convalescent COVID-19.

The CDR3 spells CASTRGGALDTQYF. The CDR3 bases are TGTGCCTCTACACGCGGGGGGGCGTTGGATACGCAGTATTTT. The chain uses TRBV6-5 and TRBJ2-3; 9 nucleotides line up with TRBD2. This CDR3 is built from 14 residues. CDR1 and CDR2 from the germline V gene are MNHEY and SVGAGI. The V gene end was trimmed by 11 bases and the J gene end by 6 bases; junction bases not matched to a gene: 12.

V is TRBV5-6 and J is TRBJ2-5, with 10 bases lining up with TRBD1. J lost 4 bases, V lost 4 bases, and 4 bases had no gene match. This CDR3 contains 14 residues. Germline CDR1 is SGHDT and CDR2 is YYEEEE. CDR3 nucleotides: TGTGCCAGCAGCGGCCGGGACAGGGGAGAGACCCAGTACTTC. Amino acid sequence: CASSGRDRGETQYF.

The chain joins TRBV2 to TRBJ1-5, with 7 bases fitting TRBD1. Germline V gene lookup returns CDR1 SNHLY and CDR2 FYNNEI. CDR3 size: 15 residues. After removal of 5 bases from V and 0 bases from J, the junction contained 4 bases not matched to a gene. CDR3 sequence: CASSKDRNSNQPQHF. CDR3 nucleotides: TGTGCCAGCAGTAAGGACAGGAATAGCAATCAGCCCCAGCATTTT.

This chain links TRBV4-2 with TRBJ1-5; TRBD1 matches at 12 bases. The J segment lost 2 bases and the V segment lost 0 bases, leaving 5 bases of the junction unmatched. The CDR3 contains 18 residues. CDR1 is LGHNA, CDR2 YNFKEQ, per germline. The CDR3 bases are TGTGCCAGCAGCCAAGAATGGGGACAGGGGGCCGGCAATCAGCCCCAGCATTTT. Protein product: CASSQEWGQGAGNQPQHF.

V usage is TRBV15 and J usage is TRBJ1-4, with D hard to call. CDR1 is LNHNV and CDR2 is YYDKDF in the germline V gene (reference sequence). V was pared by 0 bases and J by 0 bases, with 5 bases between. The CDR3 consists of 15 residues. CDR3 DNA sequence: TGTGCCACCAGCAGAGACACAGCAACTAATGAAAAACTGTTTTTT. This translates into CATSRDTATNEKLFF.

The chain links TRBV19 to TRBJ1-5; 7 bases fit TRBD1. Germline V lookup: CDR1 LNHDA, CDR2 SQIVND (reference sequence). V lost 6 bases to trimming and J lost 4 bases; unmatched junction nucleotides: 6. CDR3 size: 14 residues. Written as DNA, the CDR3 is TGTGCCAGTAGGGATGGACAGGCAAATCAGCCCCAGCATTTT. Amino acids: CASRDGQANQPQHF.

The chain has TRBV27 and TRBJ1-5, with D uncertain. The CDR3 extends over 15 amino acids. V shed 8 bases and J shed 3 bases, with 17 bases lying between them. Per the germline V gene, CDR1 is MNHEY and CDR2 is SMNVEV (reference sequence). CDR3 protein: CASGNSIRDNQPQHF. The DNA for the CDR3 is TGTGCCAGCGGTAACAGTATTCGGGACAATCAGCCCCAGCATTTT.

The chain carries TRBV28 and TRBJ1-5, with D unclear. Trimming removed 5 bases at V and 1 base at J, with 15 bases between. The CDR3 sequence is 16 residues long. Germline V gene sequence: CDR1 MDHEN, CDR2 SYDVKM. The CDR3 reads CASSTRVRGSNQPQHF. For the CDR3, the DNA is TGTGCCAGCAGTACTAGGGTGCGTGGGAGCAATCAGCCCCAGCATTTT.